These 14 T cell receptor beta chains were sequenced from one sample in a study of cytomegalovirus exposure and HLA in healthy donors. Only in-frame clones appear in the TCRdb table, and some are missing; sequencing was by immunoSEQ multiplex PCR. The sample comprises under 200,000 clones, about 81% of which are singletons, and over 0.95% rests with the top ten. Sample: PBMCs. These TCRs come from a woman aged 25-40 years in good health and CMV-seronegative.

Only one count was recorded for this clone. The CDR3 DNA reads TGTGCCAGCAGTAGTCGGGGGGCTATCTACAATGAGCAGTTCTTC. Its protein product is CASSSRGAIYNEQFF. The chain carries TRBV6-6 and TRBJ2-1; tentatively, D is TRBD2 (7 bases). CDR1 MNHNY and CDR2 SVGAGI come from the germline V gene (reference sequence). This CDR3 has 15 amino acids. Trimming stripped 5 bases from V and 3 bases from J, with 14 bases between.

CDR3 region: CASSQDNLRGSSYNSPLHF. For the CDR3, the DNA is TGTGCCAGCAGCCAAGATAACCTGAGGGGGTCGTCCTATAATTCACCCCTCCACTTT. V usage is TRBV4-2 and J usage is TRBJ1-6; tentatively, D is TRBD1 (6 bases). From germline, CDR1 is LGHNA and CDR2 YNFKEQ. V was trimmed by 0 bases and J by 1 base, leaving 16 bases between them. CDR3 size: 19 residues.

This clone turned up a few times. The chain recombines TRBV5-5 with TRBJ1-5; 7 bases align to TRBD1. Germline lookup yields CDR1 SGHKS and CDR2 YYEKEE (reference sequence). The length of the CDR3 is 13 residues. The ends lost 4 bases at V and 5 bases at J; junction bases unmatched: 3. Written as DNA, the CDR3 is TGTGCCAGCAGCAGAGACAGGGATCAGCCCCAGCATTTT. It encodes CASSRDRDQPQHF. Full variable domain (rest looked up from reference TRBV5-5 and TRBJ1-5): DAGVTQSPTHLIKTRGQQVTLRCSPISGHKSVSWYQQVLGQGPQFIFQYYEKEERGRGNFPDRFSARQFPNYSSELNVNALLLGDSALYLCASSRDRDQPQHFGDGTRLSIL.

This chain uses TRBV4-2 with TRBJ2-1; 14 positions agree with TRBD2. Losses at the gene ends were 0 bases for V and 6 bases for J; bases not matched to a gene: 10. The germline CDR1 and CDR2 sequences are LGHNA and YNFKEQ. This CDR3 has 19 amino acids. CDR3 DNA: TGTGCCAGCAGCCAAGATAGGGGACTAGCGGGAGTCCGGGGCAATGAGCAGTTCTTC. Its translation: CASSQDRGLAGVRGNEQFF.

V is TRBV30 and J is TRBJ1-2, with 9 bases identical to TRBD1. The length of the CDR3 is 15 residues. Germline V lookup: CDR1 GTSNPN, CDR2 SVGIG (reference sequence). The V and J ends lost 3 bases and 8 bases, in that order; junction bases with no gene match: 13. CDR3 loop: CAWSQPGTGRGGYTF. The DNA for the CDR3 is TGTGCCTGGAGCCAACCCGGGACAGGGCGAGGAGGCTACACCTTC.

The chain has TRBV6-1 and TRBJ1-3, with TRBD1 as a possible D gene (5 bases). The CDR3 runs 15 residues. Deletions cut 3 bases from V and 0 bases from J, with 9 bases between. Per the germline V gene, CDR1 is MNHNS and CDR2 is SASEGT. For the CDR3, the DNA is TGTGCCAGCAGTGATTATAGGGGCTCTGGAAACACCATATATTTT. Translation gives CASSDYRGSGNTIYF.

The CDR3 coding sequence is TGTGCCATCAGTACAGCGGGAGCCGCCTACAATGAGCAGTTCTTC. Its protein is CAISTAGAAYNEQFF. The chain joins TRBV10-3 to TRBJ2-1, with 8 positions matching TRBD2. This CDR3 has 15 residues. Germline V lookup: CDR1 ENHRY, CDR2 SYGVKD. Trimming took 5 bases from V and 2 from J; bases not matched to a gene: 5.

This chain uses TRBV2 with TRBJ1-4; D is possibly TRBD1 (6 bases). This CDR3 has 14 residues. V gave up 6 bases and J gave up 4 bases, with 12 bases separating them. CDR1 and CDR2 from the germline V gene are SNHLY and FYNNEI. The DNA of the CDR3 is TGTGCCAGCAGGACAGGTCCTTATAATGAAAAACTGTTTTTT. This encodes CASRTGPYNEKLFF. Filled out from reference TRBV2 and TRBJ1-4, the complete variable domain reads EPEVTQTPSHQVTQMGQEVILRCVPISNHLYFYWYRQILGQKVEFLVSFYNNEISEKSEIFDDQFSVERPDGSNFTLKIRSTKLEDSAMYFCASRTGPYNEKLFFGSGTQLSVL.

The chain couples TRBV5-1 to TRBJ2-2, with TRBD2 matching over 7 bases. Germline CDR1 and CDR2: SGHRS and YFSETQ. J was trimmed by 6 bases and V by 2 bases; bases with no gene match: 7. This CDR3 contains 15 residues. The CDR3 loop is CASSLAGRSSGELFF. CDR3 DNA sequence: TGCGCCAGCAGCTTAGCGGGGAGATCCTCCGGGGAGCTGTTTTTT. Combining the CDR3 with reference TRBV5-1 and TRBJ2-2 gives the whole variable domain KAGVTQTPRYLIKTRGQQVTLSCSPISGHRSVSWYQQTPGQGLQFLFEYFSETQRNKGNFPGRFSGRQFSNSRSEMNVSTLELGDSALYLCASSLAGRSSGELFFGEGSRLTVL.

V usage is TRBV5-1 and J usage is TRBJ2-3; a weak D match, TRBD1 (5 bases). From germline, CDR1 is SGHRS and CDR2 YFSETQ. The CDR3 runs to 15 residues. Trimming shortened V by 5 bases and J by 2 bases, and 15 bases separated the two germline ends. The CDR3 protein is CASRTAASLTDTQYF. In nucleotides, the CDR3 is TGCGCCAGCAGGACAGCCGCATCTCTCACAGATACGCAGTATTTT.

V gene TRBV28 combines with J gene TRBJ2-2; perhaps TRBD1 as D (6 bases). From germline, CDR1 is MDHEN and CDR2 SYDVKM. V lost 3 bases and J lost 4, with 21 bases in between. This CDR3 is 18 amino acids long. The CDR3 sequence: CASSFLPGQQRGTGELFF. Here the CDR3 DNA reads TGTGCCAGCAGTTTCCTTCCGGGACAACAGAGGGGCACCGGGGAGCTGTTTTTT.

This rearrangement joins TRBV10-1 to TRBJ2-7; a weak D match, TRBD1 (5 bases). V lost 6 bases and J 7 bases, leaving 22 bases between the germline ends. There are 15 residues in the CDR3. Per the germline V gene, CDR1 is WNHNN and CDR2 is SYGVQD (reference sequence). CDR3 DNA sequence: TGCGCCAGCAGCGCAGTAAGGTCTGGGGCTGGAGAGCAGTACTTC. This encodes CASSAVRSGAGEQYF.

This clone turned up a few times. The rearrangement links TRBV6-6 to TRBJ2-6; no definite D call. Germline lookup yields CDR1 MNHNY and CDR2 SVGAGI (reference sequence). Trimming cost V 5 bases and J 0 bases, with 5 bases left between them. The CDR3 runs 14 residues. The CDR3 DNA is TGTGCCAGCAGTGGCCACTCTGGGGCCAACGTCCTGACTTTC. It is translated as CASSGHSGANVLTF.

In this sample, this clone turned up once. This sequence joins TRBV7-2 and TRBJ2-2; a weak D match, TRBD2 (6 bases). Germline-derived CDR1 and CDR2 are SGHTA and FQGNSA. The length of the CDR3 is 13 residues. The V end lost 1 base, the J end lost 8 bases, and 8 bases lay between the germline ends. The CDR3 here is CASSLGREGELFF. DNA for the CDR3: TGTGCCAGCAGCTTAGGTCGGGAGGGGGAGCTGTTTTTT.